This is a list of T cell receptor beta chains from one sample in a study of T cell responses to AZD1222 COVID-19 vaccine. Sequenced by immunoSEQ multiplex PCR; TCRdb stores in-frame clones only, minus some. The data show roughly 96,000 clones, roughly 88% seen once. The sample was peripheral blood, taken 28 days after the second AZD1222 dose. The source is an adult who received the AZD1222 COVID-19 vaccine. Each CDR3 is given with its conserved first and last residue. D genes are given only for firm matches. Clone size, where shown, is once, few, many, or a class for clones that have expanded.

J gene	D gene	V gene	clone size	CDR3 DNA	CDR3 protein
TRBJ1-4	TRBD1	TRBV20-1	.	TGCAGTGCAAGTCCACGGACAGGGGATACTTCTGAAAAACTGTTTTTT	CSASPRTGDTSEKLFF
TRBJ1-2	.	TRBV3-1/TRBV3-2	once	TGTGCCAGCAGCCAATCGTCGGGGGACTATGGCTACACCTTC	CASSQSSGDYGYTF
TRBJ2-7	TRBD2	TRBV27	.	TGTGCCAGCGTTTCGCGGGAGTCATCCTACGAGCAGTACTTC	CASVSRESSYEQYF
TRBJ1-2	TRBD1	TRBV7-9	.	TGTGCCAGCAGCCGGGACAGGGGATGGGATGGCTACACCTTC	CASSRDRGWDGYTF
TRBJ1-1	TRBD1	TRBV29-1	.	TGCAGCGTTGAGGCACAGGGGGCTGAAGCTTTCTTT	CSVEAQGAEAFF
TRBJ2-3	.	TRBV11-2	.	TGTGCCAGCAGCTTAGGCACAGATACGCAGTATTTT	CASSLGTDTQYF
TRBJ2-5	.	TRBV19	few	TGTGCCAGTAGTATAGTCACTGATCAAGAGACCCAGTACTTC	CASSIVTDQETQYF
TRBJ2-3	.	TRBV27	.	TGTGCCAGCAGTTCTCCCGCACGGGACAGCACAGATACGCAGTATTTT	CASSSPARDSTDTQYF
TRBJ1-4	.	TRBV4-1	.	TGCGCCAGCAGCCGTGAGAGGCAGGCTAATGAAAAACTGTTTTTT	CASSRERQANEKLFF
TRBJ2-6	.	TRBV3-1/TRBV3-2	.	TGTGCCAGCAGCCCGGACAGCGTAAACTCTGGGGCCAACGTCCTGACTTTC	CASSPDSVNSGANVLTF
TRBJ2-7	.	TRBV30	once	TGTGCCTGGAGTGTGGGAGGCGGACTCTACGAGCAGTACTTC	CAWSVGGGLYEQYF
TRBJ1-1	.	TRBV12-5	.	TGTGCTAGTGGTCCCTCAGGGGAACGAGCTTTCTTT	CASGPSGERAFF
TRBJ1-1	.	TRBV24-1	.	TGTGCCACCAGCCCTAACACTGAAGCTTTCTTT	CATSPNTEAFF
TRBJ1-2	.	TRBV19	.	TGTGCCAGTAGTACGCCCGAAACCACCCGGGGCTATGGCTACACCTTC	CASSTPETTRGYGYTF
TRBJ1-5	.	TRBV15	.	TGTGCCACCAGCAGGGAATCGGCTTACAATCAGCCCCAGCATTTT	CATSRESAYNQPQHF
TRBJ1-2	TRBD1	TRBV6-1	.	TGTGCCAGCAGTGAAGGTTGGACAACAGGGGGCGCGACCTTC	CASSEGWTTGGATF
TRBJ1-1	.	TRBV30	.	TGTGCCTGGAGTGACCCGAACACTGAAGCTTTCTTT	CAWSDPNTEAFF
TRBJ2-5	.	TRBV27	.	TGTGCCAGCAGTCTCGGAGAGACCCAGTACTTC	CASSLGETQYF
TRBJ1-2	.	TRBV7-9	.	TGTGCCAGCAGCCCTTATTCCACATCAGGCTACACCTTC	CASSPYSTSGYTF
TRBJ1-4	.	TRBV21-1	.	TGTGCCAGCAGCAAGTCCCACAGGGGACATGAAAAACTGTTTTTT	CASSKSHRGHEKLFF
TRBJ1-1	.	TRBV29-1	.	TGCAGCGTTGTTCTCAGGGAGGGTACTGAAGCTTTCTTT	CSVVLREGTEAFF
TRBJ1-2	.	TRBV6-5	.	TGTGCCAGCAGTCCCAGGCGCGCGGATAGCTATGGCTACACCTTC	CASSPRRADSYGYTF
TRBJ1-1	TRBD1	TRBV9	once	TGTGCCAGCAGCGCCCACACAGGGGGGAACACTGAAGCTTTCTTT	CASSAHTGGNTEAFF
TRBJ2-1	TRBD2	TRBV11-3	.	TGTGCCAGCAGCCCATTTAGCGGGGGGGCCTCTAATGAGCAGTTCTTC	CASSPFSGGASNEQFF
TRBJ1-2	.	TRBV6-2/TRBV6-3	.	TGTGCCAGCAGTTACGAGTACCGCTACACCTTC	CASSYEYRYTF
TRBJ2-5	.	TRBV15	few	TGTGCCACCAGCAGCATAGGAACAGCCCGGCGGGAGACCCAGTACTTC	CATSSIGTARRETQYF
TRBJ2-7	.	TRBV5-4	.	TGTGCCAGCAGCTTGGATGCGCCAGGCTCCTACGAGCAGTACTTC	CASSLDAPGSYEQYF
TRBJ2-3	.	TRBV7-9	.	TGTGCCAGCAGCTTCGGACAGAAAGTCCCAGATACGCAGTATTTT	CASSFGQKVPDTQYF
TRBJ1-1	.	TRBV19	.	TGTGCCAGTAGTATACCCCCCGATGGCATACGGGGAGCTTTCTTT	CASSIPPDGIRGAFF
TRBJ1-2	.	TRBV7-2	once	TGTGCCAGCAGCTCCCTGCCCGGCCTCCGGTATGGCTACACCTTC	CASSSLPGLRYGYTF
TRBJ2-7	.	TRBV9	.	TGTGCCAGCAGCGTAGAGGACAGTACCTACGAGCAGTACTTC	CASSVEDSTYEQYF
TRBJ1-6	.	TRBV2	few	TGTGCCAGCATAATAAGAGGGGATAATTCACCCCTCCACTTT	CASIIRGDNSPLHF
TRBJ1-5	TRBD1	TRBV6-2/TRBV6-3	.	TGTGCCAGCAGCCCGGACAGGATAAATCAGCCCCAGCATTTT	CASSPDRINQPQHF
TRBJ2-7	.	TRBV3-1/TRBV3-2	.	TGTGCCAGCAGCCACCTAAAGGGGCTATCCGCCTACGAGCAGTACTTC	CASSHLKGLSAYEQYF
TRBJ2-1	.	TRBV29-1	once	TGCAGCGTTAAAAGGGGGGGTTCCTACAATGAGCAGTTCTTC	CSVKRGGSYNEQFF
TRBJ1-2	TRBD1	TRBV2	.	TGTGCCAGCAGTGAGGCCGGACAGGCGGGGTATGGCTACACCTTC	CASSEAGQAGYGYTF
TRBJ1-3	.	TRBV30	.	TGTGCCTGGAGTACCGGTGACTCTGGAAACACCATATATTTT	CAWSTGDSGNTIYF
TRBJ2-2	.	TRBV7-2	.	TGTGCCAGCAGCCGCACTTCGGGGGTAAACACCGGGGAGCTGTTTTTT	CASSRTSGVNTGELFF
TRBJ2-5	.	TRBV10-3	.	TGTGCCATCAGTGAGGCGGGGGCAGAGACCCAGTACTTC	CAISEAGAETQYF
TRBJ1-6	.	TRBV7-2	.	TGTGCCAGCACCTCTAACAGCAATCCTAATTCACCCCTCCACTTT	CASTSNSNPNSPLHF
TRBJ2-6	TRBD2	TRBV28	.	TGTGCCAGCAGTTTGATAAGACTAGCGGGGAGCACTGGGGCCAACGTCCTGACTTTC	CASSLIRLAGSTGANVLTF
TRBJ2-2	.	TRBV5-6	.	TGTGCCAGCAGCTTTGACAGGAGTGGCACCGGGGAGCTGTTTTTT	CASSFDRSGTGELFF
TRBJ1-1	.	TRBV2	.	TGTGCCAGTAAGTTTTTTAGGGACACTGAAGCTTTCTTT	CASKFFRDTEAFF
TRBJ1-1	.	TRBV5-1	.	TGCGCCAGCAGCCTCCGGGACGGCCACACACGGAACACTGAAGCTTTCTTT	CASSLRDGHTRNTEAFF
TRBJ2-7	TRBD2	TRBV5-1	.	TGCGCCAGCAGCTTCGGCCCCCTAGCGGGAGGCAGGTGGGAGCAGTACTTC	CASSFGPLAGGRWEQYF
TRBJ1-5	.	TRBV6-2/TRBV6-3	.	TGTGCCAGCAGCCAATACTGGGGCAATCAGCCCCAGCATTTT	CASSQYWGNQPQHF
TRBJ1-4	.	TRBV7-9	.	TGTGCCAGCAGCGTAGAGACAGGCACTAATGAAAAACTGTTTTTT	CASSVETGTNEKLFF
TRBJ2-1	TRBD1	TRBV7-2	once	TGTGCCAGCAGCCCGACAGGGAACTATTATGAGCAGTTCTTC	CASSPTGNYYEQFF
TRBJ1-2	.	TRBV6-2/TRBV6-3	once	TGTGCCAGCAGTTACTTAGCGAGCGGACGGACTAACTATGGCTACACCTTC	CASSYLASGRTNYGYTF
TRBJ1-4	.	TRBV7-9	.	TGTGCCAGCAGCTTACGGGGGGGAAGTGAAAAACTGTTTTTT	CASSLRGGSEKLFF
TRBJ2-1	.	TRBV6-5	.	TGTGCCAGCAGTTATAGGGGAAGCGGGTCCTACAATGAGCAGTTCTTC	CASSYRGSGSYNEQFF
TRBJ2-2	TRBD2	TRBV30	.	TGTGCCTGGAGTGTAATCCTAGCGGGAGGAACCGGGGAGCTGTTTTTT	CAWSVILAGGTGELFF
TRBJ1-2	TRBD1	TRBV4-3	few	TGCGCCAGCAGCGGCGGGACAGGGTTCGCCTACACCTTC	CASSGGTGFAYTF
TRBJ1-5	.	TRBV11-2	.	TGTGCCAGCAGCTTAGAGCATAGCAATCAGCCCCAGCATTTT	CASSLEHSNQPQHF
TRBJ2-1	TRBD2	TRBV29-1	few	TGCAGCGTTGAGAACCCCACGGGACTAGTGTACAATGAGCAGTTCTTC	CSVENPTGLVYNEQFF
TRBJ1-1	.	TRBV7-8	.	TGTGCCAGCACCCCCGGATACACTGAAGCTTTCTTT	CASTPGYTEAFF
TRBJ2-7	.	TRBV11-2	.	TGTGCCAGCAGCTTAGAATGGGCCTCCTACGAGCAGTACTTC	CASSLEWASYEQYF
TRBJ2-7	TRBD1	TRBV5-1	.	TGCGCCAGCAGCACCGGACAGGGGGCGTCCTACGAGCAGTACTTC	CASSTGQGASYEQYF
TRBJ1-1	.	TRBV10-3	once	TGTGCCATCAGACCCGAGGGGAGGGGCCCTGAAGCTTTCTTT	CAIRPEGRGPEAFF